The 11 T cell receptor beta chains presented below share a single source sample, sequenced in a study of cytomegalovirus exposure and HLA in healthy donors. PCR involved 60 Vbeta and 13 Jbeta primers. Clones were read by immunoSEQ multiplex PCR, and TCRdb kept only the in-frame ones, dropping some. In the table there are around 200,000 clones, around 88% of which are singletons. The sample was PBMCs. The receptors originated from a woman in her twenties or thirties in good health and CMV-seronegative.

The chain uses TRBV5-1 and TRBJ2-3, with D tentatively TRBD2 (6 bases). Germline V gene data show CDR1 as SGHRS and CDR2 as YFSETQ. The V and J ends lost 5 bases and 2 bases respectively, with 15 bases between them. The CDR3 spans 15 residues. The CDR3 DNA reads as TGCGCCAGCAGGAGGGCCGGGGGAGTCACAGATACGCAGTATTTT. Protein: CASRRAGGVTDTQYF.

The V call is TRBV11-2, the J call TRBJ2-1; D call uncertain. V shed 4 bases and J shed 0 bases, with 22 bases lying between them. The CDR3 sequence is 19 residues long. Germline CDR1 is SGHAT and CDR2 is FQNNGV. The CDR3 sequence is CASSSEAAVTPLSYNEQFF. The CDR3 DNA follows: TGTGCCAGCAGCTCAGAGGCGGCAGTGACGCCCCTCTCCTACAATGAGCAGTTCTTC.

In the case of this clone: The sample holds other DNA sequences that translate to the same CDR3. This sequence joins TRBV5-1 and TRBJ2-1; 9 nucleotides line up with TRBD2. Looked up from germline, CDR1 is SGHRS and CDR2 is YFSETQ. CDR3 size: 15 residues. V was clipped by 1 base and J by 4 bases; unmatched bases: 3. DNA of the CDR3: TGCGCCAGCAGCTTGCTTAGCGGGAGTTACAATGAGCAGTTCTTC. It translates to CASSLLSGSYNEQFF.

The chain combines TRBV7-6 with TRBJ2-1, with 11 bases identical to TRBD2. Germline V CDR1 and CDR2: SGHVS, FNYEAQ. This CDR3 has 15 amino acids. Trimming at V came to 7 bases and at J to 5 bases, leaving 7 bases not matched to a gene. This chain's CDR3 is CASKLLAGADNEQFF. The DNA of the CDR3 is TGTGCCAGCAAGCTACTAGCGGGGGCTGACAATGAGCAGTTCTTC.

The chain uses TRBV7-9 and TRBJ2-7, with D perhaps TRBD1 (6 bases). Germline V gives CDR1 SEHNR, CDR2 FQNEAQ (reference sequence). This CDR3 has 16 residues. V dropped 2 bases and J dropped 0 bases, with 14 bases sitting between them. Written as DNA, the CDR3 is TGTGCCAGCAGCTTACCTCAGGGGTCCTTCTCCTACGAGCAGTACTTC. It is translated as CASSLPQGSFSYEQYF.

The rearrangement links TRBV11-2 to TRBJ2-1; perhaps TRBD1 as D (6 bases). In germline, CDR1 is SGHAT, CDR2 FQNNGV. V shed 2 bases and J shed 0 bases, with 11 bases lying between them. The CDR3 loop spans 16 amino acids. In DNA form, the CDR3 reads TGTGCCAGCAGCTTATGGGGGCAGGACTCCTACAATGAGCAGTTCTTC. Translating gives CASSLWGQDSYNEQFF.

This clone was counted a single time. V usage is TRBV4-1 and J usage is TRBJ2-1; D gene uncertain. Germline assignment: CDR1 MGHRA and CDR2 YSYEKL. V shed 3 bases and J shed 5 bases, with 14 bases lying between them. The CDR3 is 15 amino acids. The CDR3 loop reads CASSQAHRSNNEQFF. As DNA, the CDR3 is TGCGCCAGCAGCCAGGCTCACCGATCGAACAATGAGCAGTTCTTC.

The chain recombines TRBV6-5 with TRBJ2-7; the D gene is possibly TRBD2 (6 bases). Germline V gene sequence: CDR1 MNHEY, CDR2 SVGAGI. Trimming removed 2 bases from V and 4 bases from J, with 12 bases in between. The CDR3 consists of 14 residues. The CDR3 DNA sequence: TGTGCCAGCAGTTACAAGGGACTCCAGTACGAGCAGTACTTC. Amino acid sequence: CASSYKGLQYEQYF.

J is TRBJ1-6 and V is TRBV14, with 7 bases fitting TRBD1. CDR3 length equals 17 residues. V trimming: 0 bases; J trimming: 7 bases; junction bases outside the gene matches: 9. Germline values: CDR1 SGHDN, CDR2 FVKESK. CDR3 bases: TGTGCCAGCAGCCAAGATGAAAACTGGGACAGAAATTCACCCCTCCACTTT. It codes for CASSQDENWDRNSPLHF.

The chain combines TRBV6-5 with TRBJ2-5; TRBD2 agrees at 7 bases. Unmatched junction bases numbered 2, after V lost 2 bases and J lost 5 bases. CDR1 MNHEY and CDR2 SVGAGI come from the germline V gene. The CDR3 runs 13 residues. The CDR3 nucleotides are TGTGCCAGCAGTTACGCGGGAGAGGAGACCCAGTACTTC. Its protein is CASSYAGEETQYF.

This chain connects TRBV5-6 to TRBJ2-5, with D possibly being TRBD1 (6 bases). This CDR3 region has 13 residues. V shed 4 bases and J shed 5 bases, with 12 bases lying between them. Germline lookup yields CDR1 SGHDT and CDR2 YYEEEE. CDR3 sequence reads: CASSGHREETQYF. In DNA form, the CDR3 reads TGTGCCAGCAGCGGGCACAGGGAGGAGACCCAGTACTTC.